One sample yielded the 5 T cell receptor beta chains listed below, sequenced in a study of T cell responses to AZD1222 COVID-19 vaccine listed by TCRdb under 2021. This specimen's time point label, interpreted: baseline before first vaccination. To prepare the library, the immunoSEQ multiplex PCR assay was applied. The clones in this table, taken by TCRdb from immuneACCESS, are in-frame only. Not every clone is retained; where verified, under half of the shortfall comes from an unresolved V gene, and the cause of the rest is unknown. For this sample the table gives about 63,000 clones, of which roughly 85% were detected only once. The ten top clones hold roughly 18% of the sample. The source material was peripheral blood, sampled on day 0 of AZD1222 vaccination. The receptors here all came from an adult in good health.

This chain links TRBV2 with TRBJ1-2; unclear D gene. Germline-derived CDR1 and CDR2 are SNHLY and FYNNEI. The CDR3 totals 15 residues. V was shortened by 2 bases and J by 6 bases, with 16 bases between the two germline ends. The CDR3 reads CASSEYRAAYDGYTF. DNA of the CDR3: TGTGCCAGCAGTGAATATCGGGCGGCATACGATGGCTACACCTTC.

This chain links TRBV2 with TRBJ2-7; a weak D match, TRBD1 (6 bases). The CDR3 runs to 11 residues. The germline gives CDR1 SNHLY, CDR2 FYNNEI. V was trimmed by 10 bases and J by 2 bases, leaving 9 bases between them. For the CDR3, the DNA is TGTGCCACGGACAGAACCTACGAGCAGTACTTC. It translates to CATDRTYEQYF.

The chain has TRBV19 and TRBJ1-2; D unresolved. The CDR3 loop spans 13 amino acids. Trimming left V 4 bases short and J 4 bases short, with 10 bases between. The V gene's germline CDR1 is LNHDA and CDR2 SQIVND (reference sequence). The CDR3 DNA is TGTGCCAGTAGTAGAGGCAGATCCTATGGCTACACCTTC. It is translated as CASSRGRSYGYTF.

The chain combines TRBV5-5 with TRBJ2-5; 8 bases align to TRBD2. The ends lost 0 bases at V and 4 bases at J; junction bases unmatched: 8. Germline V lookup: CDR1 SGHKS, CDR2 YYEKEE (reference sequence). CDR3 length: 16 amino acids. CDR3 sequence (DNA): TGTGCCAGCAGCTTGGTCGGTAGCGGGGCCCGAGAGACCCAGTACTTC. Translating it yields CASSLVGSGARETQYF.

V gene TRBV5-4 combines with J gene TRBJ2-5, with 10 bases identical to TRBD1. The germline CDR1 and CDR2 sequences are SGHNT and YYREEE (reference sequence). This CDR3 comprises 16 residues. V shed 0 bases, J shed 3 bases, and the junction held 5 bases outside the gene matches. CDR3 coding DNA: TGTGCCAGCAGCTTGGTGGCGACAGGGGGCGAAGAGACCCAGTACTTC. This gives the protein CASSLVATGGEETQYF.